The 6 T cell receptor beta chains presented below share a single source sample, sequenced in a study of cytomegalovirus exposure and HLA in healthy donors. Produced via immunoSEQ multiplex PCR; TCRdb's table is partial and in-frame only. The repertoire has approximately 220,000 clones, 75% to 95% of them found once; the top ten carry approximately 0.99%. Material: PBMCs. These receptors originate from a woman aged 18-30 years in good health and CMV-seronegative.

The V and J genes are TRBV27 and TRBJ2-5, with 11 bases lining up with TRBD1. The CDR3 has 17 amino acids. CDR1 is MNHEY and CDR2 is SMNVEV in the germline V gene (reference sequence). With V trimmed by 2 bases and J by 5 bases, 10 bases remained unmatched. The CDR3 bases are TGTGCCAGCAGTTTAGGTCGGGACAGGGGGTATGTGGAGACCCAGTACTTC. This gives the protein CASSLGRDRGYVETQYF.

The V call is TRBV2, the J call TRBJ2-2; 9 bases map to TRBD1. The CDR3 is made up of 13 amino acids. Germline V lookup: CDR1 SNHLY, CDR2 FYNNEI. V lost 7 bases, J lost 5 bases, and 2 bases stayed unmatched. The DNA for the CDR3 is TGTGCCAGCAAGGACAGGGGAACCGGGGAGCTGTTTTTT. Protein: CASKDRGTGELFF.

The J gene is TRBJ2-7, the V gene TRBV14; TRBD1 might be the D (6 bases). Trimming pared 0 bases from V and 5 bases from J, leaving 20 bases between. The germline gives CDR1 SGHDN, CDR2 FVKESK. The CDR3 totals 17 residues. The CDR3 sequence is CASSQDYFGPTGDEQYF. The DNA for the CDR3 is TGTGCCAGCAGCCAAGATTATTTCGGACCGACAGGCGACGAGCAGTACTTC.

This clone was seen only once. The chain is built from TRBV9 and TRBJ1-2, with TRBD1 as a possible D gene (5 bases). Germline assignment: CDR1 SGDLS and CDR2 YYNGEE. V lost 0 bases and J 4 bases, leaving 13 bases between the germline ends. This CDR3 is built from 15 residues. The CDR3 reads CASSVGQGNFYGYTF. The CDR3 region has the DNA TGTGCCAGCAGCGTAGGTCAGGGCAACTTCTATGGCTACACCTTC.

The rearrangement uses TRBV19 and TRBJ2-5; no firm D call. The V gene lost 5 bases and the J gene lost 5 bases, with 12 bases spanning the gap. CDR3 size: 13 residues. Germline V CDR1 and CDR2: LNHDA, SQIVND (reference sequence). The CDR3 region is CASSHPGAETQYF. The DNA for the CDR3 is TGTGCCAGTAGTCACCCGGGTGCGGAGACCCAGTACTTC.

The chain recombines TRBV29-1 with TRBJ1-2; D perhaps matches TRBD1 (6 bases). V was shortened by 4 bases and J by 4 bases, with 10 bases between the two germline ends. Germline V gene data show CDR1 as SQVTM and CDR2 as ANQGSEA. This CDR3 has 12 amino acids. The chain's CDR3 is CSVVSGVYGYTF. The CDR3 region has the DNA TGCAGCGTTGTGTCAGGGGTCTATGGCTACACCTTC.